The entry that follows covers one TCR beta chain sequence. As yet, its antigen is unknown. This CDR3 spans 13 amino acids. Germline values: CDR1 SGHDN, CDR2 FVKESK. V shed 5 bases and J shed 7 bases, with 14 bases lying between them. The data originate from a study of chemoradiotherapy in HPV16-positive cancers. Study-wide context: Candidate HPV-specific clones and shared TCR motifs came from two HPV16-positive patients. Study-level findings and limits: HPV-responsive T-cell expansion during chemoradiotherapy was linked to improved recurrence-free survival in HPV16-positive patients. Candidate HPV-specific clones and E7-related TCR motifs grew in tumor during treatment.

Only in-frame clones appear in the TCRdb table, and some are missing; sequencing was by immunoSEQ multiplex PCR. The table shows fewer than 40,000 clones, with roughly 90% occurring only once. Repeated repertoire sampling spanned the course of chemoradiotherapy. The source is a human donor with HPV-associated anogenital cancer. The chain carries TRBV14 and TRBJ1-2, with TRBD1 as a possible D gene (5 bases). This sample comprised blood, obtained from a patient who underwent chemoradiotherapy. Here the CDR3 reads CASSIYGAGGYTF. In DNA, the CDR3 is TGTGCCAGCAGCATTTATGGGGCTGGTGGCTACACCTTC. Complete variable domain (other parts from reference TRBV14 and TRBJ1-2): EAGVTQFPSHSVIEKGQTVTLRCDPISGHDNLYWYRRVMGKEIKFLLHFVKESKQDESGMPNNRFLAERTGGTYSTLKVQPAELEDSGVYFCASSIYGAGGYTFGSGTRLTVV.